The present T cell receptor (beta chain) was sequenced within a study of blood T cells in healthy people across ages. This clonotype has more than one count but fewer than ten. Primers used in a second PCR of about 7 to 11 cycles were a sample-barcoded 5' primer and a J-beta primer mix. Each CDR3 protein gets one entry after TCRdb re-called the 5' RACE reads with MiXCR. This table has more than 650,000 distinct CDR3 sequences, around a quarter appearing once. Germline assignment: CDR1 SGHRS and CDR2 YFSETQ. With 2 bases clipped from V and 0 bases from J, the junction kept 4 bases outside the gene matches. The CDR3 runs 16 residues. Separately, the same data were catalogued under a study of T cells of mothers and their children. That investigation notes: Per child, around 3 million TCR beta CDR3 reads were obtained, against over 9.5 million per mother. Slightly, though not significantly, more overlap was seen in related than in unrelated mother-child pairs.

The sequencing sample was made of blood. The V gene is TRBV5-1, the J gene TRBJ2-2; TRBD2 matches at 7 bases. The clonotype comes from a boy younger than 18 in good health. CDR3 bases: TGCGCCAGCAGCTTAACACTAGCGTCGAACACCGGGGAGCTGTTTTTT. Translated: CASSLTLASNTGELFF.